This T cell receptor (beta chain) was identified during a study of T cell responses to AZD1222 COVID-19 vaccine. The method was immunoSEQ multiplex PCR; TCRdb's version includes in-frame clones alone and lacks a portion of them. Here the sample spans roughly 150,000 clones, approximately 80% being singletons. V dropped 1 base and J dropped 4 bases, with 12 bases sitting between them. CDR3 length: 15 residues. CDR1 and CDR2 from the germline V gene are SGHRS and YFSETQ. The specimen comprised peripheral blood, sampled on day 0 of AZD1222 vaccination. The chain joins TRBV5-1 to TRBJ1-5, with D possibly TRBD1 on 6 matching bases. This TCR was recovered from an adult in good health. CDR3 amino acids: CASSLTGTPNQPQHF. CDR3 bases: TGCGCCAGCAGCTTGACCGGGACACCAAATCAGCCCCAGCATTTT.